These 16 T cell receptor beta chains share one sample of origin, sequenced in a study of regulatory T cells in long-lasting Graves disease. iRepertoire HTBI primers and Arm-PCR of CDR3 regions built TCR beta libraries. TCRdb re-analysed the multiplex PCR reads in MiXCR, keeping a single row per CDR3 protein. The sample gives about 530,000 distinct CDR3 sequences, about 16% of which show up once; 20% to 30% is in the top ten. Time point indicated: newly diagnosed GD, antithyroid drugs for less than 3 months. Preparation of the TCR library used RNA extracted from PBMCs. These same data were also listed under a study on T cells in Graves' hyperthyroidism and ophthalmopathy.

Sequenced here: peripheral blood mononuclear cells (PBMCs), sampled at new diagnosis, from a patient treated with antithyroid drugs. These TCRs come from a middle-aged woman with Graves disease.

Turning to this clonotype: A much larger clone differs from this one at a single base, so this may be a read error. The V call is TRBV30, the J call TRBJ1-1, with 7 bases fitting TRBD1. CDR3 length equals 14 residues. Germline V CDR1 and CDR2: GTSNPN, SVGIG (reference sequence). Written as DNA, the CDR3 is TGTGTCTGGAGTGTACCAGGGGGAGGCACTGAAGCTTTCTTT. Its translation is CVWSVPGGGTEAFF.

V usage is TRBV9 and J usage is TRBJ1-3, with 7 bases matching TRBD1. V was clipped by 4 bases and J by 9 bases; unmatched bases: 7. Germline loops: CDR1 SGDLS, CDR2 YYNGEE. The CDR3 is 13 residues long. The CDR3 reads CASSQGQAGTIYF. As DNA, the CDR3 is TGTGCCAGCAGCCAAGGACAGGCAGGCACCATATATTTT.

Many counts were recorded for this clonotype. The rearrangement joins TRBV12-3 or TRBV12-4 to TRBJ1-6; D might be TRBD1 (6 bases). CDR3 size: 14 residues. V was pared by 6 bases and J by 7 bases, with 13 bases between. The CDR3 DNA is TGTGCCAGCAGGCTAACAGGGACCAATTCACCCCTCCACTTT. Encoded protein: CASRLTGTNSPLHF.

V gene TRBV19 combines with J gene TRBJ1-5; the D gene is possibly TRBD1 (5 bases). V was trimmed by 9 bases and J by 4 bases, leaving 16 bases between them. From germline, CDR1 is LNHDA and CDR2 SQIVND (reference sequence). There are 14 residues in the CDR3. The CDR3 sequence is CASTMGPANQPQHF. DNA of the CDR3: TGTGCCAGCACTATGGGGCCCGCTAATCAGCCCCAGCATTTT.

This clonotype has a handful of counts. The rearrangement uses TRBV6-1 and TRBJ1-5; no definite D call. This CDR3 contains 15 residues. Germline CDR1 MNHNS, CDR2 SASEGT. Trimming pared 5 bases from V and 0 bases from J, leaving 11 bases between. The CDR3 loop is CASSRDVYSNQPQHF. The CDR3 nucleotides read TGTGCCAGCAGTCGAGACGTTTATAGCAATCAGCCCCAGCATTTT.

The table lists this clonotype with a few counts. V is TRBV7-9 and J is TRBJ2-6; no firm D call. From germline, CDR1 is SEHNR and CDR2 FQNEAQ (reference sequence). Deletions cut 5 bases from V and 4 bases from J, with 9 bases between. The CDR3 extends over 14 amino acids. In DNA, the CDR3 is TGTGCCAGCAGCGATCCTAGGGGGGCCAACGTCCTGACTTTC. Translation: CASSDPRGANVLTF.

The chain has TRBV4-1 and TRBJ1-1; no reliable D call. The CDR3 has 15 amino acids. Germline CDR1 reads MGHRA; CDR2 reads YSYEKL. Trimming left V 1 base short and J 2 bases short, with 11 bases between. In DNA form, the CDR3 reads TGCGCCAGCAGCCAAGTCCGGACGGTTAACACTGAAGCTTTCTTT. Its translation is CASSQVRTVNTEAFF.

The CDR3, as DNA: TGTGCCAGCAGCAGACAGGGGGCCCTGAACACTGAAGCTTTCTTT. Translating it yields CASSRQGALNTEAFF. This chain connects TRBV12-3 or TRBV12-4 to TRBJ1-1; 10 positions match TRBD1. V shed 6 bases and J 0 bases; nucleotides not matched to a gene: 4. The CDR3 contains 15 residues.

This clonotype was found a few times. The V and J genes are TRBV4-1 and TRBJ2-1, with 10 bases identical to TRBD2. The germline CDR1 and CDR2 sequences are MGHRA and YSYEKL. The CDR3 is 17 residues long. The V segment lost 1 base and the J segment 3 bases; nucleotides outside the gene matches: 6. The CDR3 nucleotides are TGCGCCAGCAGCCAAGTGGCCGTAGCGGGGGGCTACAATGAGCAGTTCTTC. It translates to CASSQVAVAGGYNEQFF.

Remarks on this clonotype: At one of its ends the junction is not consistent with the germline gene, which may arise from a read error. This chain uses TRBV27 with TRBJ1-2, with no clear D. There are 15 residues in the CDR3. CDR1 and CDR2 (germline): MNHEY, SMNVEV (reference sequence). As DNA, the CDR3 is TGTGCCGGCAGTTTACTACCCACTACTAACTATGGCTACACCTTC. This sequence encodes CAGSLLPTTNYGYTF.

The rearrangement uses TRBV18 and TRBJ2-7; the match to TRBD2 covers 10 bases. Trimming removed 2 bases from V and 1 base from J; junction bases left unmatched: 8. Germline-derived CDR1 and CDR2 are KGHSH and LQKENI. The CDR3 totals 17 residues. This CDR3 is CASSPGILAGISYEQYF. DNA for the CDR3: TGTGCCAGCTCACCAGGTATACTAGCGGGGATTTCCTACGAGCAGTACTTC.

J is TRBJ1-1 and V is TRBV29-1; a possible D gene is TRBD1 (5 bases). CDR1 is SQVTM and CDR2 is ANQGSEA in the germline V gene. The CDR3 runs to 12 residues. Between the trimmed V and J ends, which lost 6 bases and 4 bases, there was a span of 12 bases. In DNA form, the CDR3 reads TGCAGCGTCCGGGGGTCTGGCACTGAAGCTTTCTTT. Translation: CSVRGSGTEAFF.

This clonotype was observed many times. The genes are TRBV20-1 and TRBJ2-3; TRBD2 aligns across 14 bases. V lost 2 bases and J lost 5; bases outside the gene matches: 9. The CDR3 is 17 amino acids. Germline V gene sequence: CDR1 DFQATT, CDR2 SNEGSKA (reference sequence). The CDR3 region has the DNA TGCAGTGCTAGACCCGGACTAGCGGGGGGTAGGAGAGATACGCAGTATTTT. Protein sequence: CSARPGLAGGRRDTQYF.

This clonotype was picked up many times. The chain links TRBV6-1 to TRBJ2-3; TRBD2 aligns across 9 bases. CDR3 length: 15 residues. CDR1 is MNHNS, CDR2 SASEGT, per germline. Trimming took 5 bases from V and 2 from J; bases not matched to a gene: 5. The CDR3 sequence is CASSRGTSLTDTQYF. As DNA, the CDR3 is TGTGCCAGCAGTCGAGGGACTAGCCTCACAGATACGCAGTATTTT.

This clonotype was seen a handful of times. The V call is TRBV3-1, the J call TRBJ2-2, with D perhaps TRBD1 or TRBD2 (5 bases each). Trimming stripped 0 bases from V and 1 base from J, with 12 bases between. CDR1 is LGHDT and CDR2 is YNNKEL in the germline V gene (reference sequence). CDR3 length: 17 amino acids. The CDR3 DNA reads TGTGCCAGCAGCCAAGATCTCGGGACCCTGAACACCGGGGAGCTGTTTTTT. It codes for CASSQDLGTLNTGELFF.

The J gene is TRBJ1-4, the V gene TRBV28; D is undetermined. The germline V gene has CDR1 MDHEN and CDR2 SYDVKM. This CDR3 has 15 amino acids. The V gene lost 2 bases and the J gene lost 2 bases, with 9 bases spanning the gap. Here the CDR3 reads CASSLPGRTNEKLFF. The CDR3 DNA reads as TGTGCCAGCAGTTTACCAGGCCGCACTAATGAAAAACTGTTTTTT.